This TCR beta chain derives from a study of T cell responses to AZD1222 COVID-19 vaccine. Sequenced by immunoSEQ multiplex PCR; TCRdb stores in-frame clones only, minus some. The sample includes roughly 25,000 clones, 86% seen only once; the top ten take 7.8%. General study results and limits: Repertoires were obtained only post-peak T cell response.

On this clone: Its specificity is unknown.

The CDR3 spans 19 residues. Germline values: CDR1 SGHTA, CDR2 FQGTGA. The ends were cut back, 5 bases at V and 1 base at J, with 26 bases in the middle. This chain joins TRBV7-3 and TRBJ1-1; no definite D call. This clonotype was sampled from an adult who received the AZD1222 COVID-19 vaccine. Here the sequenced sample was peripheral blood, taken 28 days after the second AZD1222 dose. CDR3 sequence reads: CASSPAPYSGRRGNTEAFF. DNA of the CDR3: TGTGCCAGCAGCCCCGCCCCCTACAGCGGGCGCCGCGGGAACACTGAAGCTTTCTTT.